This entry concerns a single T cell receptor beta chain. Germline-derived CDR1 and CDR2 are SGHKS and YYEKEE (reference sequence). The CDR3 extends over 15 amino acids. V was shortened by 2 bases and J by 0 bases, with 9 bases between the two germline ends. In the study's own analysis: Amplification of reference gene primers provided the estimated nucleated cell counts. Profiled with immunoSEQ multiplex PCR; TCRdb holds only in-frame clones, not every one. V and J calls and clone size come straight from that table; D and trimming were deduced from the DNA. The data contain about 98,000 clones, around nine tenths of them singletons. The sample comes from a study of blood T cell repertoires in COVID-19. Study overall: T cells, B-cell-depleted T cells, or PBMCs supplied cDNA or gDNA.

This chain joins TRBV5-5 and TRBJ2-1; tentative D call: TRBD1 (6 bases). The source material was peripheral blood. This sequence originates from a man aged 50 to 60 with acute or convalescent COVID-19. The CDR3 nucleotides read TGTGCCAGCAGCTTCCGGGACAACTCCTACAATGAGCAGTTCTTC. Its protein product is CASSFRDNSYNEQFF.